This entry lists 16 T cell receptor beta chains sequenced from one sample in a study of response to subunit inactivated influenza vaccine. TCRdb processed the RT-PCR reads anew with MiXCR; each CDR3 protein has one entry. This sample has more than 500,000 distinct CDR3 sequences; about 11% occur once, and the top ten carry more than 9.5%. The same data also contributed to another study, on T cells expressing NK-cell markers. That publication notes: Production of TCR beta cDNA relied on 5'RACE template switching with UMIs.

Source: PBMCs from blood, taken on the day of vaccination. The receptor set was obtained from a man aged 45-65 years who received an inactivated influenza vaccine.

This clonotype was counted between two and nine times. The V gene is TRBV6-1, the J gene TRBJ1-1; no clear D. Trimming took 10 bases from V and 1 from J, leaving 10 bases between them. The CDR3 length is 12 residues. Looked up from germline, CDR1 is MNHNS and CDR2 is SASEGT. The CDR3 DNA follows: TGTGCCACCAGAGAGAGGAACACTGAAGCTTTCTTT. This codes for CATRERNTEAFF.

V usage is TRBV7-2 and J usage is TRBJ2-7; 9 bases are shared with TRBD2. In germline, CDR1 is SGHTA, CDR2 FQGNSA. Trimming removed 2 bases from V and 3 bases from J; junction bases left unmatched: 2. The CDR3 spans 14 residues. In DNA form, the CDR3 reads TGTGCCAGCAGCTTACAGCGGGGGGACTACGAGCAGTACTTC. This translates into CASSLQRGDYEQYF.

This chain links TRBV6-1 with TRBJ2-1; TRBD1 might be the D (6 bases). In germline, CDR1 is MNHNS, CDR2 SASEGT. The V end lost 3 bases, the J end lost 8 bases, and 14 bases lay between the germline ends. CDR3 length equals 14 residues. The CDR3 nucleotides read TGTGCCAGCAGTGATTCAGGGGTCTGGGATGAGCAGTTCTTC. Translated: CASSDSGVWDEQFF.

The J gene is TRBJ2-7, the V gene TRBV10-3; no firm D call. The CDR3 extends over 13 amino acids. Germline-derived CDR1 and CDR2 are ENHRY and SYGVKD. V was cut by 5 bases and J by 3 bases, with 11 bases left in between. The CDR3 coding sequence is TGTGCCATCAGTCCAAATATAAACTACGAGCAGTACTTC. As protein: CAISPNINYEQYF.

V gene TRBV20-1 combines with J gene TRBJ2-7, with D possibly being TRBD1 (6 bases). CDR3 length equals 12 residues. V dropped 6 bases and J dropped 3 bases, with 12 bases sitting between them. The V gene's germline CDR1 is DFQATT and CDR2 SNEGSKA (reference sequence). The CDR3 protein is CSARDNNYEQYF. CDR3 in DNA: TGCAGTGCAAGGGACAACAACTACGAGCAGTACTTC.

V and J are TRBV5-1 and TRBJ2-7; tentatively, D is TRBD2 (5 bases). The CDR3 is made up of 15 amino acids. Looked up from germline, CDR1 is SGHRS and CDR2 is YFSETQ. V was cut by 2 bases and J by 4 bases, with 16 bases left in between. The CDR3 here is CASSFGQSGDYEQYF. CDR3 nucleotides: TGCGCCAGCAGCTTTGGGCAGTCCGGGGATTACGAGCAGTACTTC.

This clonotype was counted a few times. V gene TRBV28 combines with J gene TRBJ2-7; the match to TRBD1 covers 9 bases. This CDR3 has 14 residues. The germline V gene has CDR1 MDHEN and CDR2 SYDVKM. V lost 6 bases and J lost 6; bases outside the gene matches: 9. The CDR3: CASSLTGTGFEQYF. CDR3 bases: TGTGCCAGCAGCCTAACCGGGACAGGGTTCGAGCAGTACTTC.

This clonotype showed up just a few times. CDR3 region: CASSQAGTVNTEAFF. The CDR3 coding sequence is TGTGCCAGCAGCCAAGCCGGGACGGTGAACACTGAAGCTTTCTTT. The chain combines TRBV3-1 with TRBJ1-1; perhaps TRBD1 as D (5 bases). The CDR3 sequence is 15 residues long. V lost 1 base, J lost 0 bases, and 9 bases lay in between. Germline assignment: CDR1 LGHDT and CDR2 YNNKEL (reference sequence).

This clonotype turned up a few times. This chain joins TRBV5-5 and TRBJ2-1, with no clear D. This CDR3 region has 13 residues. V lost 5 bases and J lost 2, with 8 bases in between. Looked up from germline, CDR1 is SGHKS and CDR2 is YYEKEE (reference sequence). DNA for the CDR3: TGTGCCAGCAGGCCCTTGGCCTACAATGAGCAGTTCTTC. This translates into CASRPLAYNEQFF.

Many counts were recorded for this clonotype. The V call is TRBV29-1, the J call TRBJ2-3; 8 bases fit TRBD2. Germline CDR1 reads SQVTM; CDR2 reads ANQGSEA. J lost 6 bases, V lost 0 bases, and 11 bases had no gene match. The CDR3 is made up of 16 amino acids. CDR3 bases: TGCAGCGTTGAAGAATCCAAACTAGCGGTGGGGGATACGCAGTATTTT. Its protein is CSVEESKLAVGDTQYF.

This chain uses TRBV5-6 with TRBJ1-6; D is unresolved. CDR1 SGHDT and CDR2 YYEEEE come from the germline V gene. Trimming shortened V by 0 bases and J by 5 bases, and 6 bases separated the two germline ends. This CDR3 comprises 14 residues. DNA of the CDR3: TGTGCCAGCAGCTTGGCGGGGAATAATTCACCCCTCCACTTT. Translating gives CASSLAGNNSPLHF.

This chain joins TRBV4-1 and TRBJ2-4, with a tentative D call TRBD2 (6 bases). This CDR3 is 16 amino acids long. Germline V lookup: CDR1 MGHRA, CDR2 YSYEKL. Trimming pared 0 bases from V and 7 bases from J, leaving 16 bases between. CDR3 coding DNA: TGCGCCAGCAGCCAAGAGGAGGGCGGTAGTTGGAACATTCAGTACTTC. This codes for CASSQEEGGSWNIQYF.

This clonotype has a handful of counts. The chain uses TRBV7-8 and TRBJ1-1; D unclear. The length of the CDR3 is 13 residues. Per germline, CDR1 SGHVS and CDR2 FQNEAQ. V was trimmed by 2 bases and J by 11 bases, leaving 15 bases between them. CDR3 DNA: TGTGCCAGCAGCTTATCTGAGGGCTTATATGCTTTCTTT. This sequence encodes CASSLSEGLYAFF.

This clonotype was seen a few times. This chain uses TRBV5-6 with TRBJ2-3; 7 bases line up with TRBD2. CDR3 length: 12 residues. V lost 2 bases, J lost 10 bases, and 4 bases stayed unmatched. Germline V lookup: CDR1 SGHDT, CDR2 YYEEEE. The CDR3 protein is CASSFGEGAQYF. In DNA, the CDR3 is TGTGCCAGCAGCTTCGGGGAGGGAGCGCAGTATTTT. The entire variable domain, with the rest obtained from reference TRBV5-6 and TRBJ2-3, is as follows: DAGVTQSPTHLIKTRGQQVTLRCSPKSGHDTVSWYQQALGQGPQFIFQYYEEEERQRGNFPDRFSGHQFPNYSSELNVNALLLGDSALYLCASSFGEGAQYFGPGTRLTVL.

This clonotype appeared many times. CDR3 sequence (DNA): TGTGCCAGCAGTTTAGGAGTAGCGGGTATTAATGAGCAGTTCTTC. Amino acids: CASSLGVAGINEQFF. This chain connects TRBV12-3 or TRBV12-4 to TRBJ2-1, with TRBD2 matching over 7 bases. The CDR3 sequence is 15 residues long. Trimming removed 1 base from V and 7 bases from J; junction bases left unmatched: 7.

The V gene is TRBV5-1, the J gene TRBJ2-7; 9 nucleotides match TRBD2. The CDR3 totals 17 residues. Germline CDR1 is SGHRS and CDR2 is YFSETQ. Unmatched junction bases numbered 13, after V lost 4 bases and J lost 2 bases. The CDR3 DNA sequence: TGCGCCAGCAGCGTCGGGACTAGCCAGAGGGGGACCTACGAGCAGTACTTC. The encoded protein is CASSVGTSQRGTYEQYF.